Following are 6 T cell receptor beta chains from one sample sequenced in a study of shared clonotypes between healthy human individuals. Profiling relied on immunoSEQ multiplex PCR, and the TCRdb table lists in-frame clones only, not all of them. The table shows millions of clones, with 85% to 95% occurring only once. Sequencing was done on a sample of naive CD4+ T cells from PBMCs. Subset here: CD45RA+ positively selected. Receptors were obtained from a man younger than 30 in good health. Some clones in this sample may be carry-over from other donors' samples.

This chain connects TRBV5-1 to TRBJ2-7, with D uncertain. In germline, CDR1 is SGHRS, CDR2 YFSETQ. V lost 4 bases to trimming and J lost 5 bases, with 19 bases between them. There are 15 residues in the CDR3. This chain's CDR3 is CASSLDLSRINEQYF. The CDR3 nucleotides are TGCGCCAGCAGCCTAGACTTATCCAGGATCAACGAGCAGTACTTC.

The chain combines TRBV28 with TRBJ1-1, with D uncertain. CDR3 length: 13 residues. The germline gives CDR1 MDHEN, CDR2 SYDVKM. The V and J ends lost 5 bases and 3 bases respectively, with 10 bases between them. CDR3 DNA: TGTGCCAGCAGTAGAAGAAGGCACACTGAAGCTTTCTTT. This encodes CASSRRRHTEAFF. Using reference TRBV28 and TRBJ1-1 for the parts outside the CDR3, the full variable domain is DVKVTQSSRYLVKRTGEKVFLECVQDMDHENMFWYRQDPGLGLRLIYFSYDVKMKEKGDIPEGYSVSREKKERFSLILESASTNQTSMYLCASSRRRHTEAFFGQGTRLTVV.

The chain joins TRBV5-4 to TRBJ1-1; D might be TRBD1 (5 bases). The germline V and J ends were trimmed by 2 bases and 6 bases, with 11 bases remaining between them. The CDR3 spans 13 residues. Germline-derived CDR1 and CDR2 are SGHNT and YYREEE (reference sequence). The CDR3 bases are TGTGCCAGCAGCTTTGGGGCCCGAGCTGAAGCTTTCTTT. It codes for CASSFGARAEAFF.

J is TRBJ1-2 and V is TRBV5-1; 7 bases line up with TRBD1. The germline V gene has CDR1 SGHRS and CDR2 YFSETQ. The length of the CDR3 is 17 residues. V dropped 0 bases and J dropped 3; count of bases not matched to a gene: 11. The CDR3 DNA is TGCGCCAGCAGCTTGGTGGGACAGATCGGCAGCGACTATGGCTACACCTTC. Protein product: CASSLVGQIGSDYGYTF.

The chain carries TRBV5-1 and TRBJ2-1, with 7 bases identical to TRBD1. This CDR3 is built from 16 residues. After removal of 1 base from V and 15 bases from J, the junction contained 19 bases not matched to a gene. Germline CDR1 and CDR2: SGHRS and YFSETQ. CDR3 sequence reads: CASSLSPGTEVFNAFF. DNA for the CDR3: TGCGCCAGCAGCTTGTCCCCTGGGACAGAGGTTTTTAACGCGTTCTTC.

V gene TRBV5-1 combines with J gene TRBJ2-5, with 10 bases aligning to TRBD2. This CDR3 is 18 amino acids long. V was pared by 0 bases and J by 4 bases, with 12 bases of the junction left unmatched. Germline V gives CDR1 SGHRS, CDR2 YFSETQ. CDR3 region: CASSLGTSGISGRETQYF. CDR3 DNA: TGCGCCAGCAGCTTGGGGACTAGCGGAATCTCCGGGCGAGAGACCCAGTACTTC.